This note documents a single TCR beta chain sequence. The antigen remains undetermined. Profiled with immunoSEQ multiplex PCR; TCRdb holds only in-frame clones, not every one. Of around 110,000 clones in the sample, 87% were seen once. Trimming cost V 0 bases and J 6 bases, with 14 bases left between them. The CDR3 extends over 15 amino acids. The germline V gene encodes CDR1 SGHAT and CDR2 FQDESV (reference sequence). These data come from a study of T cell responses to AZD1222 COVID-19 vaccine. Study-wide context: Second-dose schedules of about 4 or about 12 weeks were combined.

Notes on the study in general: Spike was spanned by vaccine-associated CD4 TCRs, with dominance at 160-218 and 743-854. Just a handful of AZD1222 recipients were seropositive at baseline.

This chain uses TRBV11-1 with TRBJ1-2; D is perhaps TRBD1 (5 bases). This receptor was identified in an adult in good health. Sequencing was performed on peripheral blood, taken on day 0 of AZD1222 vaccination. CDR3 amino acids: CASSLASRGKDGYTF. The CDR3 region has the DNA TGTGCCAGCAGCTTAGCGTCCCGGGGGAAGGATGGCTACACCTTC.